These T cell receptor beta chains were read from a single sample in a study of shared clonotypes between healthy human individuals. Profiling relied on immunoSEQ multiplex PCR, and the TCRdb table lists in-frame clones only, not all of them. The table includes about 2.4 million clones, roughly 93% detected once. Sample: naive CD4+ T cells from PBMCs. These receptors were collected from a man between 18 and 29 years old in good health. Some clones in this sample may be carry-over from other donors' samples. The CDR3 runs from the conserved cysteine through the conserved F or W. Fields, in order: clone size, V gene, J gene, D gene, CDR3 DNA, CDR3 protein. A D gene is named only where the DNA matches it firmly. Clone size is stated in some rows and not others, as once, few, many or a class when expanded.

size: -; V: TRBV2; J: TRBJ2-7; D: TRBD1; DNA: TGTGCCAGCAAGGAGTTAGGACAGGGGAGCTACGAGCAGTACTTC; CDR3: CASKELGQGSYEQYF
size: -; V: TRBV5-1; J: TRBJ2-6; D: -; DNA: TGCGCCAGCAGCGACAGGTTTTCTGGGGCCAACGTCCTGACTTTC; CDR3: CASSDRFSGANVLTF
size: -; V: TRBV6-1; J: TRBJ1-1; D: -; DNA: TGTGCCAGTAGGAGGACGGTGAACACTGAAGCTTTCTTT; CDR3: CASRRTVNTEAFF
size: -; V: TRBV5-1; J: TRBJ1-4; D: TRBD1; DNA: TGCGCCAGCAGCTTAAAACAGGGGAATGAAAAACTGTTTTTT; CDR3: CASSLKQGNEKLFF
size: -; V: TRBV7-9; J: TRBJ1-4; D: TRBD1; DNA: TGTGCCAGCAGCCTGGGACAGAGTAATGAAAAACTGTTTTTT; CDR3: CASSLGQSNEKLFF
size: -; V: TRBV7-6; J: TRBJ2-5; D: -; DNA: TGTGCCAGCAGCTTATTATCAGGCCAAGAGACCCAGTACTTC; CDR3: CASSLLSGQETQYF
size: once; V: TRBV19; J: TRBJ2-2; D: -; DNA: TGTGCCAGTAGTATTTCCAGAGCGAACACCGGGGAGCTGTTTTTT; CDR3: CASSISRANTGELFF
size: -; V: TRBV2; J: TRBJ1-2; D: TRBD1; DNA: TGTGCCAGCACGGAACAGGGGTGGAATGGCTACACCTTC; CDR3: CASTEQGWNGYTF
size: -; V: TRBV18; J: TRBJ2-5; D: -; DNA: TGTGCCAGCTCACTCCTATTAGCCGGGGGAGAAGAGACCCAGTACTTC; CDR3: CASSLLLAGGEETQYF
size: -; V: TRBV6-1; J: TRBJ1-1; D: -; DNA: TGTGCCAGCAGTGAAGCGCTGATCCAGGGGAGAAACACTGAAGCTTTCTTT; CDR3: CASSEALIQGRNTEAFF
size: -; V: TRBV5-5; J: TRBJ1-5; D: TRBD1; DNA: TGTGCCAGCAGCTCGGGACAGAGCAATCAGCCCCAGCATTTT; CDR3: CASSSGQSNQPQHF
size: once; V: TRBV29-1; J: TRBJ2-5; D: -; DNA: TGCAGCGTTGAACTTGGAGGCACGGAGACCCAGTACTTC; CDR3: CSVELGGTETQYF
size: -; V: TRBV5-1; J: TRBJ1-1; D: TRBD1; DNA: TGCGCCAGCAGCTTGGACCCACAGGGACAGTCCCAAGCTTTCTTT; CDR3: CASSLDPQGQSQAFF
size: -; V: TRBV5-1; J: TRBJ2-1; D: TRBD2; DNA: TGCGCCAGCTTAAGGACTAGCGGGAGCGATGAGCAGTTCTTC; CDR3: CASLRTSGSDEQFF
size: -; V: TRBV28; J: TRBJ2-5; D: -; DNA: TGTGCCAGCAGTTCCGGTAGGGAGACCCAGTACTTC; CDR3: CASSSGRETQYF
size: -; V: TRBV28; J: TRBJ1-3; D: -; DNA: TGTGCCAGCAGTCTCGGGACCCGAGGATGGGGCACCATATATTTT; CDR3: CASSLGTRGWGTIYF
size: -; V: TRBV25-1; J: TRBJ1-4; D: TRBD1; DNA: TGTGCCAGCAGCGATGGTTACGGGACAGGGGATAATGAAAAACTGTTTTTT; CDR3: CASSDGYGTGDNEKLFF
size: few; V: TRBV5-1; J: TRBJ1-1; D: -; DNA: TGCGCCAGCAGCTTGGCCGGGGGAATGAACACTGAAGCTTTCTTT; CDR3: CASSLAGGMNTEAFF
size: -; V: TRBV28; J: TRBJ1-2; D: -; DNA: TGTGCCAGCAGTCAGGGGCAGGGACGGTATGGCTACACCTTC; CDR3: CASSQGQGRYGYTF
size: -; V: TRBV19; J: TRBJ2-7; D: TRBD2; DNA: TGTGCCAGTAGTGCCTCTTCTAGCGGGGGCCGCGAGCAGTACTTC; CDR3: CASSASSSGGREQYF
size: -; V: TRBV30; J: TRBJ1-4; D: -; DNA: TGTGCCTGGACCGGGATACAAGGTGAAAAACTGTTTTTT; CDR3: CAWTGIQGEKLFF
size: -; V: TRBV9; J: TRBJ1-1; D: -; DNA: TGTGCCAGCAGCGCAGAAATAACGGACACTGAAGCTTTCTTT; CDR3: CASSAEITDTEAFF